This T cell receptor beta chain was found in a study of blood T cell repertoires in COVID-19. Study context: Acute-phase and convalescent COVID-19 samples originated in the United States, Italy and Spain. Sources were T cells, B-cell-depleted T cells, or PBMCs; the material itself was cDNA or gDNA.

Authors' analysis steps: It was from reference gene primer amplification that nucleated cell counts were estimated. Assay used: immunoSEQ multiplex PCR; TCRdb lists only in-frame clones, some missing. The V and J calls and clone size come from that table; D and trimming were worked out from the DNA. The sample has some 14,000 clones; around 76% are singletons. The junction had 7 bases not matched to a gene; V was cut back by 2 bases and J by 7 bases. CDR1 is SGHTA, CDR2 FQGNSA, per germline. CDR3 length equals 15 residues. The TCR originated in a woman over 75 with acute or convalescent COVID-19. The sample taken for sequencing was peripheral blood. The J gene is TRBJ1-5, the V gene TRBV7-2; 8 nucleotides line up with TRBD1. CDR3 sequence: CASSLQDRAGQPQHF. The CDR3 DNA sequence: TGTGCCAGCAGCTTACAGGACAGGGCGGGGCAGCCCCAGCATTTT.